This passage covers 21 T cell receptor beta chains from one sample sequenced in a study of T cell responses to AZD1222 COVID-19 vaccine. Some clones are missing from TCRdb's copy, which holds only in-frame ones; the method was immunoSEQ multiplex PCR. The top ten hold roughly 31% of the sample, which has over 75,000 clones, over 75% seen once. Sequences were derived from peripheral blood, sampled on day 0 of AZD1222 vaccination. These receptors were obtained from an adult in good health.

The chain couples TRBV6-6 to TRBJ2-7; TRBD2 is a possible D gene (6 bases). Deletions cut 4 bases from V and 2 bases from J, with 18 bases between. This CDR3 has 16 amino acids. Germline assignment: CDR1 MNHNY and CDR2 SVGAGI (reference sequence). CDR3 nucleotides: TGTGCCAGCAGTTCCAACCCTGTCGGGAGAACCTACGAGCAGTACTTC. It yields the protein CASSSNPVGRTYEQYF.

This chain connects TRBV28 to TRBJ1-2, with 7 bases lining up with TRBD1. With 4 bases clipped from V and 4 bases from J, the junction kept 3 bases outside the gene matches. Germline V lookup: CDR1 MDHEN, CDR2 SYDVKM. The CDR3 spans 13 residues. CDR3 in DNA: TGTGCCAGCAGTTCACAGGGGCGCTATGGCTACACCTTC. It encodes CASSSQGRYGYTF.

The V and J genes are TRBV28 and TRBJ2-2; 12 bases agree with TRBD2. This CDR3 is built from 14 residues. V lost 6 bases to trimming and J lost 7 bases; unmatched junction nucleotides: 3. CDR1 and CDR2 (germline): MDHEN, SYDVKM. The CDR3 coding sequence is TGTGCCAGCAGAGGACTAGCGGGAAACGGGGAGCTGTTTTTT. Translated: CASRGLAGNGELFF.

The J gene is TRBJ2-1, the V gene TRBV2, with unresolved D. With 6 bases removed from V and 0 bases from J, the gap between germline ends came to 9 bases. The germline V gene has CDR1 SNHLY and CDR2 FYNNEI. The CDR3 consists of 14 residues. CDR3 nucleotides: TGTGCCAGCAGGGGATTCAGCTCCTACAATGAGCAGTTCTTC. This translates into CASRGFSSYNEQFF.

The gene calls are TRBV2 and TRBJ2-1, with D possibly TRBD2 on 6 matching bases. Germline-derived CDR1 and CDR2 are SNHLY and FYNNEI. This CDR3 has 15 residues. V was clipped by 3 bases and J by 4 bases, with 13 bases between them. The CDR3 sequence: CASSEGGATYNEQFF. The CDR3 DNA follows: TGTGCCAGCAGTGAGGGAGGAGCCACATACAATGAGCAGTTCTTC.

The chain combines TRBV7-9 with TRBJ2-3; possibly TRBD2 for D (6 bases). Germline V gene sequence: CDR1 SEHNR, CDR2 FQNEAQ (reference sequence). Trimming removed 8 bases from V and 0 bases from J, with 15 bases in between. The CDR3 consists of 15 residues. CDR3 in DNA: TGTGCCAGCTCTCTCGCGGACTATAGCACAGATACGCAGTATTTT. This gives the protein CASSLADYSTDTQYF.

The rearrangement uses TRBV28 and TRBJ1-2; TRBD1 matches 9 bases. Germline lookup yields CDR1 MDHEN and CDR2 SYDVKM. V dropped 6 bases and J dropped 5; count of bases not matched to a gene: 4. The CDR3 consists of 13 residues. CDR3 sequence (DNA): TGTGCCAGCAGCCAAGGGACAGGGTATGGCTACACCTTC. This translates into CASSQGTGYGYTF.

The gene calls are TRBV2 and TRBJ1-1; possible D gene TRBD1, 6 bases. The CDR3 length is 12 residues. Between the trimmed V and J ends, which lost 5 bases and 3 bases, there was a span of 7 bases. Germline loops: CDR1 SNHLY, CDR2 FYNNEI. CDR3 sequence: CASSRTDTEAFF. The DNA of the CDR3 is TGTGCCAGCAGTAGGACAGACACTGAAGCTTTCTTT.

The V and J genes are TRBV18 and TRBJ1-3; 7 bases are shared with TRBD1. Per germline, CDR1 KGHSH and CDR2 LQKENI. V shed 3 bases, J shed 2 bases, and the junction held 4 bases outside the gene matches. There are 15 residues in the CDR3. Here the CDR3 reads CASSPLDRAGNTIYF. The DNA of the CDR3 is TGTGCCAGCTCACCTCTCGACAGGGCTGGAAACACCATATATTTT. Full variable domain (outside the CDR3, taken from reference TRBV18 and TRBJ1-3): NAGVMQNPRHLVRRRGQEARLRCSPMKGHSHVYWYRQLPEEGLKFMVYLQKENIIDESGMPKERFSAEFPKEGPSILRIQQVVRGDSAAYFCASSPLDRAGNTIYFGEGSWLTVV.

For the CDR3, the DNA is TGTGCCAGCAGCTTAAGTAAGAATTCACCCCTCCACTTT. Amino acid sequence: CASSLSKNSPLHF. V gene TRBV11-3 combines with J gene TRBJ1-6, with unresolved D. Trimming removed 2 bases at V and 7 bases at J, with 6 bases between. The CDR3 consists of 13 residues. CDR1 and CDR2 from the germline V gene are SGHNT and YENEEA.

V gene TRBV9 combines with J gene TRBJ1-2, with D possibly TRBD1 on 6 matching bases. V lost 0 bases and J 2 bases, leaving 8 bases between the germline ends. The CDR3 covers 14 residues. Germline V CDR1 and CDR2: SGDLS, YYNGEE. CDR3 protein: CASSVEQGNYGYTF. The DNA of the CDR3 is TGTGCCAGCAGCGTAGAACAGGGAAACTATGGCTACACCTTC.

V is TRBV19 and J is TRBJ2-3; no clear D gene. V was shortened by 7 bases and J by 6 bases, with 11 bases between the two germline ends. The CDR3 is 12 residues long. CDR1 and CDR2 (germline): LNHDA, SQIVND (reference sequence). This CDR3 is CASKGLGDTQYF. In DNA form, the CDR3 reads TGTGCCAGTAAAGGGCTGGGGGATACGCAGTATTTT.

In this sample, this clone turned up a few times. This rearrangement joins TRBV6-5 to TRBJ2-2; D is unclear. The CDR3 covers 14 residues. Per germline, CDR1 MNHEY and CDR2 SVGAGI. V was trimmed by 9 bases and J by 5 bases, leaving 16 bases between them. CDR3 DNA sequence: TGTGCCAGTACCCTCGCAGACAAAACCGGGGAGCTGTTTTTT. Encoded protein: CASTLADKTGELFF.

V usage is TRBV30 and J usage is TRBJ2-5; D call uncertain. With 1 base removed from V and 5 bases from J, the gap between germline ends came to 11 bases. The germline CDR1 and CDR2 sequences are GTSNPN and SVGIG (reference sequence). This CDR3 has 13 residues. The CDR3 is CAWSELVRETQYF. In DNA form, the CDR3 reads TGTGCCTGGAGTGAGCTAGTCCGGGAGACCCAGTACTTC.

This sequence joins TRBV6-1 and TRBJ1-5; D gene uncertain. V was pared by 2 bases and J by 3 bases, with 11 bases between. This CDR3 has 15 amino acids. Germline values: CDR1 MNHNS, CDR2 SASEGT. Written as DNA, the CDR3 is TGTGCCAGCAGTGAATGGTGGCAGGCCAATCAGCCCCAGCATTTT. This encodes CASSEWWQANQPQHF.

The CDR3 DNA is TGTGCCAGCAGGCCTTTCTCCGGACACTCCTACGAGCAGTACTTC. Amino acids: CASRPFSGHSYEQYF. The V call is TRBV27, the J call TRBJ2-7; the D gene is possibly TRBD1 (5 bases). V was clipped by 6 bases and J by 0 bases, with 15 bases between them. The CDR3 sequence is 15 residues long. CDR1 is MNHEY and CDR2 is SMNVEV in the germline V gene (reference sequence).

The chain joins TRBV9 to TRBJ2-1; TRBD1 matches at 7 bases. Germline trimming cut 2 bases from V and 7 bases from J; bases unmatched to any gene: 6. The CDR3 is made up of 14 amino acids. The germline V gene has CDR1 SGDLS and CDR2 YYNGEE. CDR3 in amino acids: CASSVTGETNEQFF. CDR3 nucleotides: TGTGCCAGCAGCGTCACAGGGGAAACGAATGAGCAGTTCTTC. The variable domain in full, with the rest retrieved from reference TRBV9 and TRBJ2-1, is DSGVTQTPKHLITATGQRVTLRCSPRSGDLSVYWYQQSLDQGLQFLIQYYNGEERAKGNILERFSAQQFPDLHSELNLSSLELGDSALYFCASSVTGETNEQFFGPGTRLTVL.

This sequence joins TRBV27 and TRBJ2-3, with 9 bases aligning to TRBD2. This CDR3 region has 16 residues. Germline CDR1 MNHEY, CDR2 SMNVEV (reference sequence). The junction had 7 bases not matched to a gene; V was cut back by 1 base and J by 5 bases. The CDR3, as DNA: TGTGCCAGCAGTTTATTTGGCGGGAGGGCCCAAGATACGCAGTATTTT. This gives the protein CASSLFGGRAQDTQYF.

J is TRBJ1-5 and V is TRBV14; 12 nucleotides match TRBD1. The CDR3 length is 19 residues. Germline values: CDR1 SGHDN, CDR2 FVKESK. Trimming cost V 5 bases and J 9 bases; bases outside gene matches: 20. CDR3 bases: TGTGCCAGCAGCGCCTCCGGGACAGGGGGCCCGTTCCTATATCGGCCCCAGCATTTT. Its translation: CASSASGTGGPFLYRPQHF.

This clone was picked up one time. V and J are TRBV5-1 and TRBJ1-4, with D perhaps matching TRBD1 (6 bases). This CDR3 region has 16 residues. CDR1 SGHRS and CDR2 YFSETQ come from the germline V gene. Deletions cut 0 bases from V and 7 bases from J, with 16 bases between. The DNA of the CDR3 is TGCGCCAGCAGCTTGGCCCCGGGACACTCGAGTGAAAAACTGTTTTTT. It yields the protein CASSLAPGHSSEKLFF.

The table lists this clone with a few counts. This chain links TRBV9 with TRBJ1-2; 8 nucleotides align to TRBD1. Germline V gene lookup returns CDR1 SGDLS and CDR2 YYNGEE. V gave up 3 bases and J gave up 7 bases; unmatched junction bases: 11. This CDR3 has 15 amino acids. CDR3 region: CASSGEGTGVFGYTF. CDR3 DNA sequence: TGTGCCAGCAGCGGGGAGGGGACAGGCGTCTTTGGCTACACCTTC.